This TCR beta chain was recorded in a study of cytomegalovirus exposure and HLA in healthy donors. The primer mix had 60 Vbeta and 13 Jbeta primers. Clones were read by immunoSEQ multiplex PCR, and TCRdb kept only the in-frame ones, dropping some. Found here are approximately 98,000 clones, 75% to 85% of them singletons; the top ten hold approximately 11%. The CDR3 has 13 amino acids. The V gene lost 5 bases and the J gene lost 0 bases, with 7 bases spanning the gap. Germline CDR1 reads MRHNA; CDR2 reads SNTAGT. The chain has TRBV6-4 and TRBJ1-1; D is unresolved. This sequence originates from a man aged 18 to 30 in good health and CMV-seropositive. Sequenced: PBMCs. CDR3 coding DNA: TGTGCCAGCAGTAGACACATGAACACTGAAGCTTTCTTT. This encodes CASSRHMNTEAFF.